The 10 T cell receptor beta chains presented below share a single source sample, sequenced in a study of blood T cell repertoires in COVID-19. The repertoire was sequenced with immunoSEQ multiplex PCR; TCRdb's copy has only in-frame clones and lacks some. The sample has about 290,000 clones, roughly nine tenths seen once; the top ten hold approximately 1.5%. The material sequenced was PBMCs or T cells enriched from blood (not recorded which). The receptor source for this set is a woman aged 35 to 49 who had recovered from COVID-19.

The V and J genes are TRBV7-9 and TRBJ2-1; D is possibly TRBD2 (5 bases). The CDR3 is 16 amino acids. Between the trimmed V and J ends, which lost 5 bases and 9 bases, there was a span of 23 bases. Germline V gives CDR1 SEHNR, CDR2 FQNEAQ (reference sequence). The CDR3 bases are TGTGCCAGCAGCCCAGTAGGACTGGTGTCGGTTGGTGAGCAGTTCTTC. Its translation: CASSPVGLVSVGEQFF. The full variable domain, in which reference TRBV7-9 and TRBJ2-1 provide the parts outside the CDR3, is DTGVSQNPRHKITKRGQNVTFRCDPISEHNRLYWYRQTLGQGPEFLTYFQNEAQLEKSRLLSDRFSAERPKGSFSTLEIQRTEQGDSAMYLCASSPVGLVSVGEQFFGPGTRLTVL.

This chain links TRBV4-1 with TRBJ2-5; 8 positions agree with TRBD2. This CDR3 comprises 17 residues. Germline values: CDR1 MGHRA, CDR2 YSYEKL. V was pared by 1 base and J by 1 base, with 8 bases of the junction left unmatched. DNA for the CDR3: TGCGCCAGCAGCCAAGGGCGGAGCGGGAGTTTCCAAGAGACCCAGTACTTC. Encoded protein: CASSQGRSGSFQETQYF.

The chain links TRBV15 to TRBJ1-2; 7 bases fit TRBD1. After removal of 1 base from V and 6 bases from J, the junction contained 11 bases not matched to a gene. The CDR3 contains 16 residues. Germline V gene lookup returns CDR1 LNHNV and CDR2 YYDKDF (reference sequence). CDR3 residues: CATSRGQGRGLDGYTF. CDR3 coding DNA: TGTGCCACCAGCAGAGGACAGGGTAGAGGGCTCGATGGCTACACCTTC.

This sequence joins TRBV5-1 and TRBJ2-1; 7 bases fit TRBD1. Germline CDR1 is SGHRS and CDR2 is YFSETQ. The CDR3 contains 16 residues. Trimming removed 3 bases from V and 7 bases from J; junction bases left unmatched: 13. The CDR3 sequence: CASSSLSGTEANEQFF. The CDR3 DNA sequence: TGCGCCAGCAGCTCCCTTTCCGGGACAGAGGCGAATGAGCAGTTCTTC.

This clone was detected many times. The chain is built from TRBV7-3 and TRBJ2-3, with 8 bases matching TRBD1. Trimming took 5 bases from V and 5 from J; bases not matched to a gene: 6. The CDR3 runs 14 residues. Germline CDR1 SGHTA, CDR2 FQGTGA. The CDR3 coding sequence is TGTGCCAGCAGCCTTACAGGGGGAGGAGATACGCAGTATTTT. Encoded protein: CASSLTGGGDTQYF.

The rearrangement joins TRBV5-4 to TRBJ1-1; 7 nucleotides line up with TRBD1. V shed 3 bases and J 7 bases; nucleotides not matched to a gene: 9. The CDR3 has 14 amino acids. Per the germline V gene, CDR1 is SGHNT and CDR2 is YYREEE (reference sequence). CDR3 nucleotide sequence: TGTGCCAGCAGCTCCTCGGGACAGATGCTTGAAGCTTTCTTT. Protein sequence: CASSSSGQMLEAFF.

This chain links TRBV2 with TRBJ2-7, with TRBD2 matching over 9 bases. The CDR3 extends over 13 amino acids. Germline V gives CDR1 SNHLY, CDR2 FYNNEI. V was pared by 8 bases and J by 4 bases, with 6 bases of the junction left unmatched. For the CDR3, the DNA is TGTGCCAGCGGGGCGGGAGGGCGATACGAGCAGTACTTC. This codes for CASGAGGRYEQYF. The full variable domain, in which reference TRBV2 and TRBJ2-7 provide the parts outside the CDR3, is EPEVTQTPSHQVTQMGQEVILRCVPISNHLYFYWYRQILGQKVEFLVSFYNNEISEKSEIFDDQFSVERPDGSNFTLKIRSTKLEDSAMYFCASGAGGRYEQYFGPGTRLTVT.

This rearrangement joins TRBV9 to TRBJ2-7; 7 bases are shared with TRBD1. J lost 3 bases, V lost 4 bases, and 10 bases had no gene match. This CDR3 has 15 residues. Germline CDR1 and CDR2: SGDLS and YYNGEE. The CDR3, as DNA: TGTGCCAGCAGCCCCCAAGACAGGGTCAACTACGAGCAGTACTTC. Its translation: CASSPQDRVNYEQYF.

This clone was seen only a few times. The rearrangement links TRBV5-1 to TRBJ1-2; D unresolved. Trimming cost V 2 bases and J 4 bases, with 12 bases left between them. CDR1 SGHRS and CDR2 YFSETQ come from the germline V gene. The CDR3 covers 14 residues. The DNA for the CDR3 is TGCGCCAGCAGCTTACAAGGAGGTGCCTATGGCTACACCTTC. Amino acids: CASSLQGGAYGYTF. The full variable domain, in which reference TRBV5-1 and TRBJ1-2 provide the parts outside the CDR3, is KAGVTQTPRYLIKTRGQQVTLSCSPISGHRSVSWYQQTPGQGLQFLFEYFSETQRNKGNFPGRFSGRQFSNSRSEMNVSTLELGDSALYLCASSLQGGAYGYTFGSGTRLTVV.

This clone was seen more than once but under ten times. Other DNA sequences within the sample encode an identical CDR3. The V and J genes are TRBV5-1 and TRBJ2-1; 14 bases fit TRBD2. The trim removed 0 bases at V and 4 bases at J, leaving 0 bases unmatched. The germline V gene has CDR1 SGHRS and CDR2 YFSETQ. The CDR3 covers 16 residues. The CDR3 loop is CASSLGTSGGYNEQFF. CDR3 coding DNA: TGCGCCAGCAGCTTGGGGACTAGCGGGGGGTACAATGAGCAGTTCTTC.